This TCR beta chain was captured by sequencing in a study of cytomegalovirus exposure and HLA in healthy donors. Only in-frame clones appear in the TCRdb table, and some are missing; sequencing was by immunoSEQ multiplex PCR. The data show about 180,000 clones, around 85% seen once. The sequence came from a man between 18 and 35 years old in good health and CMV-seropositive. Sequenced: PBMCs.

CDR3 nucleotides: TGTGCCAGCAGCTTCGGACTGGGGGGAGAGACCCAGTACTTC. The encoded protein is CASSFGLGGETQYF. The J gene is TRBJ2-5, the V gene TRBV9; possibly TRBD2 for D (6 bases). Deletions cut 4 bases from V and 4 bases from J, with 14 bases between. Germline V gene data show CDR1 as SGDLS and CDR2 as YYNGEE. CDR3 length: 14 residues. Drawing the rest from reference TRBV9 and TRBJ2-5, the complete variable domain is DSGVTQTPKHLITATGQRVTLRCSPRSGDLSVYWYQQSLDQGLQFLIQYYNGEERAKGNILERFSAQQFPDLHSELNLSSLELGDSALYFCASSFGLGGETQYFGPGTRLLVL.